This T cell receptor (beta chain) was identified during a study of radiation and T cells in renal cell carcinoma. The protocol was immunoSEQ multiplex PCR, while the TCRdb copy is restricted to in-frame clones and leaves out a portion. Of 100,000 or so clones in the sample, approximately 86% were seen once. The CDR3 contains 15 residues. The germline gives CDR1 GTSNPN, CDR2 SVGIG (reference sequence). Trimming cost V 3 bases and J 9 bases, with 18 bases left between them. On this clone: Its antigen is not known.

Regarding time point: baseline pretreatment blood. Treatment indicated: 15 Gy SBRT to primary tumor, nephrectomy 4 weeks later. Radiation-treated patients gave blood at baseline, week 2 and week 4. Clear cell pathology was present in this patient's renal cell carcinoma. Points from the study as a whole: Baseline intratumoral clonotype presence is unknown without pretreatment biopsies. In blood, top tumor clones expanded by 2 weeks, shrinking by 4.

The chain recombines TRBV30 with TRBJ1-6; D may be TRBD1 (5 bases). Here the sequenced sample was blood, taken from a patient whose treatment included radiotherapy and nephrectomy. The clonotype originates from a middle-aged man with renal cell carcinoma. CDR3 loop: CAWSEPDTGSSPLHF. CDR3 bases: TGTGCCTGGAGCGAACCGGACACTGGGAGTTCACCCCTCCACTTT. Full variable domain (outside the CDR3, taken from reference TRBV30 and TRBJ1-6): SQTIHQWPATLVQPVGSPLSLECTVEGTSNPNLYWYRQAAGRGLQLLFYSVGIGQISSEVPQNLSASRPQDRQFILSSKKLLLSDSGFYLCAWSEPDTGSSPLHFGNGTRLTVT.